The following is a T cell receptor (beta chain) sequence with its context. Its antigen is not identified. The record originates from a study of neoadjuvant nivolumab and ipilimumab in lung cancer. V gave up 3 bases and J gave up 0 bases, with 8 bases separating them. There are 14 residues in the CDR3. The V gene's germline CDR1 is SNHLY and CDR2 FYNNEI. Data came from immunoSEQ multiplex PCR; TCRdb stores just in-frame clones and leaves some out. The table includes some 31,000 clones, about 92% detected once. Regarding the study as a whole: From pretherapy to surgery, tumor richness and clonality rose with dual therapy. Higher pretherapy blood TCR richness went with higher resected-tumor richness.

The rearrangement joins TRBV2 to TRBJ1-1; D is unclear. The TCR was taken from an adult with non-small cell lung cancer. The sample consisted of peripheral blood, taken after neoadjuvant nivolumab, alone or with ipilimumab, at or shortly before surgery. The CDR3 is CASSDRRMNTEAFF. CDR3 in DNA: TGTGCCAGCAGTGACAGAAGGATGAACACTGAAGCTTTCTTT.